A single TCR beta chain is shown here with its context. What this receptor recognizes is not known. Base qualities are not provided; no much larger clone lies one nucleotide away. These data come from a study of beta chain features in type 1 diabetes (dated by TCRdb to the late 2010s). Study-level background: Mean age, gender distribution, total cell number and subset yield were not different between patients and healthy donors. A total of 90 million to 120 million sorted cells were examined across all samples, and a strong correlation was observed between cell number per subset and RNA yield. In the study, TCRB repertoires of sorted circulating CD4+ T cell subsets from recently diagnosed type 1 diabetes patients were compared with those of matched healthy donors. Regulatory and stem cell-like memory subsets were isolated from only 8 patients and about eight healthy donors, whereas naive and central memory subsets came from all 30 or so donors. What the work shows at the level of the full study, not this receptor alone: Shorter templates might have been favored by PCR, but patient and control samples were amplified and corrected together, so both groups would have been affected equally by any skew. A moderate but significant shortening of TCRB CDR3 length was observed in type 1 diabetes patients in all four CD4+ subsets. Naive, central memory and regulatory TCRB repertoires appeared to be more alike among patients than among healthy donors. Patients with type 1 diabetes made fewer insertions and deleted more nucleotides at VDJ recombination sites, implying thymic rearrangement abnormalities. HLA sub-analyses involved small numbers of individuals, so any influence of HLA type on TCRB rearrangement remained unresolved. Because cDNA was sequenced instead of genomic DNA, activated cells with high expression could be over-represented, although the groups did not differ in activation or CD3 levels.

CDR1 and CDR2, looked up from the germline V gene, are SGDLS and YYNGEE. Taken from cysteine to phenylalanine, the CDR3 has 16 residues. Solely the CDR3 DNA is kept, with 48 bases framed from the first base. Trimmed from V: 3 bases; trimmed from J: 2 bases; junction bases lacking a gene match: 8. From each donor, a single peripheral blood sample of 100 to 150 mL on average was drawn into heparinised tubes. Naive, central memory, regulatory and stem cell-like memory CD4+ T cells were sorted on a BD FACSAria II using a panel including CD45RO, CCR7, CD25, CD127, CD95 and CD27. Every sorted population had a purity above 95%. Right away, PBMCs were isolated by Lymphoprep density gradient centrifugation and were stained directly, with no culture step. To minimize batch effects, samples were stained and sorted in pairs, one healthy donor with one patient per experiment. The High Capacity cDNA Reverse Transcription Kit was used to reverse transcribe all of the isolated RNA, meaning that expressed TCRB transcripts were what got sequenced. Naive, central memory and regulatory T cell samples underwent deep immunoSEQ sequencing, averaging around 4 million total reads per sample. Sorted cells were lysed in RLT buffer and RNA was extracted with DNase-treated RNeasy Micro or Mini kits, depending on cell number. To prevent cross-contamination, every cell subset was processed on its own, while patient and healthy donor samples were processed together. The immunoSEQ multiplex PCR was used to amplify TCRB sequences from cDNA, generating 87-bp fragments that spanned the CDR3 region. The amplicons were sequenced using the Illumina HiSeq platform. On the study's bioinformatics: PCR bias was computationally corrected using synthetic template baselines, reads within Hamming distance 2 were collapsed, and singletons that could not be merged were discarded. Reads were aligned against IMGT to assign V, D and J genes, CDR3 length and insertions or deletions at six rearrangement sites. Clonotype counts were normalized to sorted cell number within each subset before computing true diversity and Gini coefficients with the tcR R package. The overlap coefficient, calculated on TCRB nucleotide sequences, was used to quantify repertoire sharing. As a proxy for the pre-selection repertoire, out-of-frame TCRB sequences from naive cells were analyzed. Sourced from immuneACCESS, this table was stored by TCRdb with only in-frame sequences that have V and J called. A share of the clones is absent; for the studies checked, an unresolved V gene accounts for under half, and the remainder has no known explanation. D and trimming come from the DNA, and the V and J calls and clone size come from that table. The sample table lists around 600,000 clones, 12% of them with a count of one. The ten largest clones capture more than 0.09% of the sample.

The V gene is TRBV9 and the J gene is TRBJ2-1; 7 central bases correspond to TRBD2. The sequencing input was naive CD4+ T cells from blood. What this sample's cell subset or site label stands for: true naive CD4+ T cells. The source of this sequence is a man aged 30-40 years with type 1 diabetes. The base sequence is TGTGCCAGCAGCGCCTTGGGTGGGACTACCTACAATGAGCAGTTCTTC. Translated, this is CASSALGGTTYNEQFF.